Below, 13 T cell receptor beta chains from the same sample are listed, as sequenced in a study of blood T cell repertoires in COVID-19 (dated by TCRdb to the early 2020s). Library prep was done by the immunoSEQ multiplex PCR assay. Held by TCRdb, this immuneACCESS table contains in-frame sequences only and omits some clones. Under half of the omission traces to an unresolved V gene where checked; the cause of the rest is unknown. The sample table holds about 140,000 clones, of which 70% to 80% were seen once. The ten largest clones represent 4.5% of the sample. Sequenced sample: peripheral blood. All receptors come from an elderly woman with active or convalescent COVID-19.

This clone was counted once. The rearrangement links TRBV7-2 to TRBJ2-5, with TRBD2 as a possible D gene (5 bases). The germline V gene has CDR1 SGHTA and CDR2 FQGNSA. The CDR3 is made up of 13 amino acids. Trimming cost V 5 bases and J 9 bases, with 16 bases left between them. The CDR3 spells CASSPTPTGAQYF. Here the CDR3 DNA reads TGTGCCAGCAGCCCTACCCCGACCGGGGCCCAGTACTTC.

V gene TRBV7-2 combines with J gene TRBJ1-1, with 8 bases matching TRBD1. The CDR3 runs 13 residues. Germline-derived CDR1 and CDR2 are SGHTA and FQGNSA. The junction had 8 bases not matched to a gene; V was cut back by 7 bases and J by 7 bases. The CDR3 region has the DNA TGTGCCAGCAACAAGGACAGGGCCGGTGAAGCTTTCTTT. Encoded protein: CASNKDRAGEAFF.

The V call is TRBV7-9, the J call TRBJ2-7; D not certain. The CDR3 totals 13 residues. CDR1 and CDR2 (germline): SEHNR, FQNEAQ (reference sequence). V gave up 5 bases and J gave up 6 bases, with 14 bases separating them. CDR3 region: CASSLNSFSEQYF. In DNA, the CDR3 is TGTGCCAGCAGCCTTAACTCTTTTAGCGAGCAGTACTTC.

This clone was picked up one time. The V gene is TRBV5-1, the J gene TRBJ1-3; 9 nucleotides line up with TRBD1. The CDR3 sequence is 15 residues long. J was trimmed by 3 bases and V by 5 bases; bases with no gene match: 6. Germline values: CDR1 SGHRS, CDR2 YFSETQ. The chain's CDR3 is CASRGQGLFGNTIYF. CDR3 coding DNA: TGCGCCAGCAGGGGACAGGGATTGTTTGGAAACACCATATATTTT.

This clone was picked up a small number of times. The chain combines TRBV2 with TRBJ1-5, with 11 positions matching TRBD1. Germline V gives CDR1 SNHLY, CDR2 FYNNEI. The CDR3 is made up of 13 amino acids. Trimming at V came to 6 bases and at J to 6 bases, leaving 1 base not matched to a gene. CDR3 in DNA: TGTGCCAGCAGGGGACAGGGGGGTCAGCCCCAGCATTTT. Amino acids: CASRGQGGQPQHF.

The chain couples TRBV5-1 to TRBJ2-2; D remains ambiguous. Germline CDR1 is SGHRS and CDR2 is YFSETQ. V was cut by 4 bases and J by 5 bases, with 15 bases left in between. CDR3 length equals 15 residues. CDR3 in amino acids: CASSPDGLGTGELFF. CDR3 sequence (DNA): TGCGCCAGCAGCCCGGATGGGCTTGGAACCGGGGAGCTGTTTTTT.

The V gene is TRBV2, the J gene TRBJ2-3; tentatively, D is TRBD1 (5 bases). Germline V gene sequence: CDR1 SNHLY, CDR2 FYNNEI. V lost 3 bases, J lost 0 bases, and 22 bases lay in between. The CDR3 sequence is 19 residues long. CDR3 DNA: TGTGCCAGCAGTGAGCCGAACGGTGGGCAGGGATGGAGCACAGATACGCAGTATTTT. Translation: CASSEPNGGQGWSTDTQYF.

V gene TRBV30 combines with J gene TRBJ2-3; maybe TRBD1 (6 bases). Germline-derived CDR1 and CDR2 are GTSNPN and SVGIG (reference sequence). Trimming left V 3 bases short and J 4 bases short, with 26 bases between. This CDR3 contains 18 residues. CDR3 sequence reads: CAWRRTERGIRPPDTQYF. The CDR3 nucleotides are TGTGCCTGGAGGAGGACGGAGAGGGGGATCCGTCCCCCAGATACGCAGTATTTT.

This chain uses TRBV7-2 with TRBJ2-3, with 13 nucleotides matching TRBD2. V lost 4 bases and J lost 4; bases outside the gene matches: 14. The CDR3 spans 19 residues. Germline lookup yields CDR1 SGHTA and CDR2 FQGNSA. This CDR3 is CASSSKLAGGPLSPDTQYF. In nucleotides, the CDR3 is TGTGCCAGCAGCTCTAAACTAGCGGGGGGGCCGCTTTCGCCAGATACGCAGTATTTT.

The chain combines TRBV28 with TRBJ1-1; 7 positions match TRBD1. Germline V gene data show CDR1 as MDHEN and CDR2 as SYDVKM. The junction had 13 bases not matched to a gene; V was cut back by 6 bases and J by 6 bases. CDR3 length equals 15 residues. In nucleotides, the CDR3 is TGTGCCAGCAGACGACAGGGTGGGACTTTCTCTGAAGCTTTCTTT. Translated, it gives CASRRQGGTFSEAFF.

This chain links TRBV11-3 with TRBJ2-2; 10 bases are shared with TRBD1. Trimming at V came to 2 bases and at J to 7 bases, leaving 4 bases not matched to a gene. The CDR3 has 15 amino acids. The germline V gene has CDR1 SGHNT and CDR2 YENEEA. CDR3 coding DNA: TGTGCCAGCAGCTTATACGGGACAGGGGACGGGGAGCTGTTTTTT. It codes for CASSLYGTGDGELFF.

This clone appeared a few times. The chain joins TRBV28 to TRBJ1-2; the match to TRBD1 covers 8 bases. CDR1 is MDHEN and CDR2 is SYDVKM in the germline V gene. V was pared by 8 bases and J by 4 bases, with 6 bases of the junction left unmatched. CDR3 length equals 13 residues. DNA of the CDR3: TGTGCCAGCCAGAGGACAGGGATCTATGGCTACACCTTC. Its protein is CASQRTGIYGYTF.

This clone was found once. The V gene is TRBV11-2, the J gene TRBJ1-6; 9 bases are a match to TRBD1. CDR1 and CDR2 from the germline V gene are SGHAT and FQNNGV. The CDR3 consists of 14 residues. The V and J ends lost 5 bases and 9 bases, in that order; junction bases with no gene match: 5. For the CDR3, the DNA is TGTGCCAGCAGCCCGACAGGGGGTAGTTCACCCCTCCACTTT. Protein: CASSPTGGSSPLHF.